These T cell receptor beta chains were read from a single sample in a study of OX40 agonist ivuxolimab in advanced cancers. The repertoire was sequenced with immunoSEQ multiplex PCR; TCRdb's copy has only in-frame clones and lacks some. The sample holds more than 75,000 clones; 80% to 90% are singletons and the top ten take 6.6%. The sequences come from CD4+ or CD8+ T cells sorted from blood, collected in a trial of the OX40 agonist ivuxolimab. The receptors were sampled from an adult with an advanced solid tumor such as melanoma, head and neck, liver or kidney cancer. CDR3s include the opening cysteine and the closing phenylalanine or tryptophan. A D gene is named only where the DNA matches it firmly. Clone sizes are given selectively: once, few, many, or a class where the clone is expanded.

CDR3aa: CASGTSSGNTIYF
CDR3nt: TGCGCCAGCGGTACGTCCTCTGGAAACACCATATATTTT
d_gene: NA
abundance: NA
j_gene: TRBJ1-3
v_gene: TRBV4-3

CDR3aa: CASSFNANYGYTF
CDR3nt: TGTGCCAGCAGCTTTAACGCCAACTATGGCTACACCTTC
d_gene: NA
abundance: NA
j_gene: TRBJ1-2
v_gene: TRBV7-2

CDR3aa: CASSDVWGANQPQHF
CDR3nt: TGTGCCAGCAGTGATGTCTGGGGGGCCAATCAGCCCCAGCATTTT
d_gene: NA
abundance: once
j_gene: TRBJ1-5
v_gene: TRBV6-1

CDR3aa: CASSEDRAREKLFF
CDR3nt: TGTGCCAGCAGCGAAGACAGGGCACGGGAAAAACTGTTTTTT
d_gene: TRBD1
abundance: NA
j_gene: TRBJ1-4
v_gene: TRBV7-8

CDR3aa: CASSLERYYGYTF
CDR3nt: TGTGCCAGCAGCTTAGAACGCTACTATGGCTACACCTTC
d_gene: NA
abundance: NA
j_gene: TRBJ1-2
v_gene: TRBV7-8

CDR3aa: CASSPGPGTGTSSYEQYF
CDR3nt: TGTGCCAGCAGCCCCGGTCCCGGGACAGGGACGAGCTCCTACGAGCAGTACTTC
d_gene: TRBD1
abundance: NA
j_gene: TRBJ2-7
v_gene: TRBV9

CDR3aa: CASNPEGSGANVLTF
CDR3nt: TGTGCCAGCAATCCCGAGGGCTCTGGGGCCAACGTCCTGACTTTC
d_gene: NA
abundance: NA
j_gene: TRBJ2-6
v_gene: TRBV6-6

CDR3aa: CASSPGQGRLSETQYF
CDR3nt: TGTGCCAGCAGCCCGGGACAGGGCCGTCTGTCGGAGACCCAGTACTTC
d_gene: TRBD1
abundance: once
j_gene: TRBJ2-5
v_gene: TRBV11-2

CDR3aa: CASSHTGSTSRGQFF
CDR3nt: TGTGCCAGCAGCCACACAGGGTCGACTTCTAGGGGGCAGTTCTTC
d_gene: NA
abundance: NA
j_gene: TRBJ2-1
v_gene: TRBV6-5

CDR3aa: CASSQEGAGTLSGNTIYF
CDR3nt: TGCGCCAGCAGCCAAGAAGGGGCAGGGACTCTCTCTGGAAACACCATATATTTT
d_gene: NA
abundance: NA
j_gene: TRBJ1-3
v_gene: TRBV4-3

CDR3aa: CASSPDRQGNYGYTF
CDR3nt: TGTGCCAGCAGCCCAGACCGACAGGGGAACTATGGCTACACCTTC
d_gene: TRBD1
abundance: NA
j_gene: TRBJ1-2
v_gene: TRBV9

CDR3aa: CASSIQGVLSAQHF
CDR3nt: TGTGCCAGTAGTATCCAGGGAGTCCTCTCAGCCCAGCATTTT
d_gene: NA
abundance: NA
j_gene: TRBJ1-5
v_gene: TRBV19

CDR3aa: CASSPSSDSGNTIYF
CDR3nt: TGTGCCAGCTCACCATCATCCGATTCTGGAAACACCATATATTTT
d_gene: NA
abundance: once
j_gene: TRBJ1-3
v_gene: TRBV18

CDR3aa: CASSDPSGREETQYF
CDR3nt: TGTGCCAGCAGTGATCCGAGCGGGAGGGAAGAGACCCAGTACTTC
d_gene: TRBD2
abundance: once
j_gene: TRBJ2-5
v_gene: TRBV25-1

CDR3aa: CASSLLAGETQYF
CDR3nt: TGTGCCAGCAGTTTACTAGCGGGAGAGACCCAGTACTTC
d_gene: TRBD2
abundance: NA
j_gene: TRBJ2-5
v_gene: TRBV2

CDR3aa: CASSLGGSNQPQHF
CDR3nt: TGCGCCAGCAGCTTGGGAGGCAGCAATCAGCCCCAGCATTTT
d_gene: NA
abundance: NA
j_gene: TRBJ1-5
v_gene: TRBV5-1

CDR3aa: CASGLTGELFF
CDR3nt: TGTGCCAGCGGTCTCACCGGGGAGCTGTTTTTT
d_gene: NA
abundance: NA
j_gene: TRBJ2-2
v_gene: TRBV27

CDR3aa: CASSMEAGASTDTQYF
CDR3nt: TGTGCCAGTAGTATGGAGGCGGGGGCCAGCACAGATACGCAGTATTTT
d_gene: NA
abundance: NA
j_gene: TRBJ2-3
v_gene: TRBV19

CDR3aa: CASSLRAGGRGYTF
CDR3nt: TGTGCCAGCAGTTTGAGGGCAGGGGGACGTGGCTACACCTTC
d_gene: TRBD1
abundance: NA
j_gene: TRBJ1-2
v_gene: TRBV28

CDR3aa: CAWSWGRAMNTEAFF
CDR3nt: TGTGCCTGGTCCTGGGGGAGGGCTATGAACACTGAAGCTTTCTTT
d_gene: NA
abundance: NA
j_gene: TRBJ1-1
v_gene: TRBV30

CDR3aa: CASSPGGWNEQFF
CDR3nt: TGTGCCAGCAGTCCTGGAGGGTGGAATGAGCAGTTCTTC
d_gene: NA
abundance: once
j_gene: TRBJ2-1
v_gene: TRBV5-6

CDR3aa: CASSQRAGTNYPGELFF
CDR3nt: TGCGCCAGCAGCCAAAGGGCCGGGACTAATTATCCCGGGGAGCTGTTTTTT
d_gene: TRBD2
abundance: NA
j_gene: TRBJ2-2
v_gene: TRBV4-3

CDR3aa: CASSPREKPQHF
CDR3nt: TGTGCCAGCAGCCCCAGGGAGAAGCCCCAGCATTTT
d_gene: NA
abundance: NA
j_gene: TRBJ1-5
v_gene: TRBV11-3

CDR3aa: CASRGSNTGELFF
CDR3nt: TGTGCCTCCCGGGGGTCGAACACCGGGGAGCTGTTTTTT
d_gene: NA
abundance: NA
j_gene: TRBJ2-2
v_gene: TRBV15

CDR3aa: CAISERGGNTEAFF
CDR3nt: TGTGCCATCAGTGAGAGGGGTGGGAACACTGAAGCTTTCTTT
d_gene: NA
abundance: NA
j_gene: TRBJ1-1
v_gene: TRBV10-3

CDR3aa: CASSSGGGLTNNEQFF
CDR3nt: TGTGCCAGCAGCTCTGGGGGGGGACTAACCAACAATGAGCAGTTCTTC
d_gene: TRBD2
abundance: once
j_gene: TRBJ2-1
v_gene: TRBV11-3